Below, 20 T cell receptor beta chains from the same sample are listed, as sequenced in a study of response to subunit inactivated influenza vaccine. A single record per CDR3 protein comes from TCRdb applying MiXCR to the RT-PCR reads. Among 550,000 to 600,000 distinct CDR3 sequences listed, about 10% were seen once. The starting material was PBMCs from blood, obtained on the day of vaccination. The receptors shown here come from a man aged 50 to 59 who received an inactivated influenza vaccine.

The chain uses TRBV9 and TRBJ2-7, with 7 bases fitting TRBD1. Unmatched junction bases numbered 13, after V lost 0 bases and J lost 7 bases. Germline V gene sequence: CDR1 SGDLS, CDR2 YYNGEE. The CDR3 is made up of 16 amino acids. This CDR3 reads CASSVGQMGTVEEQYF. Here the CDR3 DNA reads TGTGCCAGCAGCGTAGGGCAGATGGGGACAGTGGAAGAGCAGTACTTC.

Concerning this clonotype: This may arise from a read error, as a much more abundant clone is one base away. This chain links TRBV2 with TRBJ2-6, with D tentatively TRBD1 or TRBD2 (5 bases each). Germline CDR1 reads SNHLY; CDR2 reads FYNNEI. The CDR3 runs to 15 residues. DNA for the CDR3: TGTGCCAGCAGTCCGTCGGGGCTTGGGGCCACCGTCCTGACTTTC. Translating gives CASSPSGLGATVLTF.

Note on this clonotype: This may be a read error, as it is one base from a much larger clone. The CDR3 loop is CSVGDAGGHNQQFF. The CDR3 DNA is TGCAGCGTTGGGGACGCAGGGGGCCACAATCAGCAGTTCTTC. This chain joins TRBV29-1 and TRBJ2-1; 8 bases match TRBD1. Germline V CDR1 and CDR2: SQVTM, ANQGSEA. The CDR3 is made up of 14 amino acids.

The J gene is TRBJ2-2, the V gene TRBV3-1; no definite D call. The CDR3 contains 14 residues. V gave up 3 bases and J gave up 5 bases, with 10 bases separating them. Germline CDR1 reads LGHDT; CDR2 reads YNNKEL (reference sequence). As DNA, the CDR3 is TGTGCCAGCAGCCATGAAAGGCAAACCGGGGAGCTGTTTTTT. This encodes CASSHERQTGELFF.

This sequence joins TRBV18 and TRBJ1-1; D unclear. The length of the CDR3 is 18 residues. The ends were cut back, 2 bases at V and 2 bases at J, with 21 bases in the middle. The germline V gene encodes CDR1 KGHSH and CDR2 LQKENI. The CDR3 DNA reads as TGTGCCAGCTCACCAGGGAACGAGGCCTTGTACCGTAACACTGAAGCTTTCTTT. It encodes CASSPGNEALYRNTEAFF.

V is TRBV20-1 and J is TRBJ2-5, with D hard to call. V was cut by 1 base and J by 3 bases, with 12 bases left in between. Germline V CDR1 and CDR2: DFQATT, SNEGSKA (reference sequence). The CDR3 covers 14 residues. DNA for the CDR3: TGCAGTGCTAGAGGGTGGGCTAGAAAAGAGACCCAGTACTTC. Protein sequence: CSARGWARKETQYF.

This clonotype was seen a few times. The chain is built from TRBV7-8 and TRBJ2-7, with 7 bases that match TRBD1. In germline, CDR1 is SGHVS, CDR2 FQNEAQ. V lost 1 base to trimming and J lost 3 bases; unmatched junction nucleotides: 6. This CDR3 region has 15 residues. The CDR3 loop reads CASSLVPTGIYEQYF. The DNA for the CDR3 is TGTGCCAGCAGCTTAGTTCCGACAGGGATCTACGAGCAGTACTTC.

This clonotype turned up a few times. V gene TRBV27 combines with J gene TRBJ2-7, with D possibly matching TRBD2 (6 bases). Per germline, CDR1 MNHEY and CDR2 SMNVEV (reference sequence). V shed 2 bases and J shed 5 bases, with 19 bases lying between them. CDR3 length: 16 residues. CDR3 bases: TGTGCCAGCAGTTTAATGGCCTTCGGCGGGATCAACGAGCAGTACTTC. Its translation is CASSLMAFGGINEQYF.

The rearrangement links TRBV5-1 to TRBJ2-5; no clear D. This CDR3 comprises 14 residues. Germline CDR1 and CDR2: SGHRS and YFSETQ. V was shortened by 0 bases and J by 2 bases, with 8 bases between the two germline ends. The CDR3 coding sequence is TGCGCCAGCAGCTTGGCTTTCATTCAAGAGACCCAGTACTTC. Protein sequence: CASSLAFIQETQYF. Full variable domain (outside the CDR3, taken from reference TRBV5-1 and TRBJ2-5): KAGVTQTPRYLIKTRGQQVTLSCSPISGHRSVSWYQQTPGQGLQFLFEYFSETQRNKGNFPGRFSGRQFSNSRSEMNVSTLELGDSALYLCASSLAFIQETQYFGPGTRLLVL.

This clonotype turned up a few times. This chain uses TRBV5-1 with TRBJ2-7, with TRBD1 matching 9 bases. The CDR3 has 14 residues. Looked up from germline, CDR1 is SGHRS and CDR2 is YFSETQ. The trim removed 4 bases at V and 5 bases at J, leaving 7 bases unmatched. CDR3 in amino acids: CASSARTGEDEQYF. CDR3 DNA: TGCGCCAGCAGCGCGCGGACAGGGGAAGACGAGCAGTACTTC.

Many counts were recorded for this clonotype. The chain couples TRBV11-3 to TRBJ2-5; a possible D gene is TRBD2 (6 bases). The germline CDR1 and CDR2 sequences are SGHNT and YENEEA. This CDR3 is built from 14 residues. The ends were cut back, 7 bases at V and 5 bases at J, with 17 bases in the middle. CDR3 DNA: TGTGCCAGCAAGTCGACGGGAGAAGGGGAGACCCAGTACTTC. Amino acid sequence: CASKSTGEGETQYF.

This clonotype was detected only a few times. The V gene is TRBV20-1, the J gene TRBJ2-3; 10 bases are shared with TRBD1. The germline V gene encodes CDR1 DFQATT and CDR2 SNEGSKA (reference sequence). The V and J ends lost 6 bases and 4 bases, in that order; junction bases with no gene match: 7. CDR3 length: 14 residues. The CDR3 DNA follows: TGCAGTGCCAATGACAGGGGGCGAGCAGATACGCAGTATTTT. Translating gives CSANDRGRADTQYF.

This clonotype was seen ten or more times. This rearrangement joins TRBV7-8 to TRBJ2-1; 11 bases are shared with TRBD1. The ends lost 5 bases at V and 2 bases at J; junction bases unmatched: 8. Germline values: CDR1 SGHVS, CDR2 FQNEAQ. This CDR3 is built from 17 residues. The CDR3 spells CASSTPPGQGAYNEQFF. Written as DNA, the CDR3 is TGTGCCAGCAGCACTCCACCGGGACAGGGGGCCTACAATGAGCAGTTCTTC.

This CDR3 is CASSRPGQELGKAFF. The CDR3 bases are TGTGCCAGCAGTAGGCCGGGACAGGAGCTCGGGAAAGCTTTCTTT. The J gene is TRBJ1-1, the V gene TRBV6-2 or TRBV6-3; 8 nucleotides agree with TRBD1. The CDR3 has 15 amino acids. Looked up from germline, CDR1 is MNHEY and CDR2 is SVGEGT. Trimming took 5 bases from V and 9 from J; bases not matched to a gene: 14.

This clonotype was observed at least ten times. The chain employs TRBV5-1 and TRBJ1-1, with TRBD1 matching 7 bases. Unmatched junction bases numbered 7, after V lost 0 bases and J lost 11 bases. Looked up from germline, CDR1 is SGHRS and CDR2 is YFSETQ. CDR3 length: 13 amino acids. CDR3 region: CASSLVQGDWAFF. CDR3 coding DNA: TGCGCCAGCAGCTTGGTCCAGGGGGACTGGGCTTTCTTT.

This clonotype was seen at least ten times. The chain links TRBV10-3 to TRBJ2-7; D is uncertain. CDR1 and CDR2 from the germline V gene are ENHRY and SYGVKD. The CDR3 totals 12 residues. Trimming pared 10 bases from V and 6 bases from J, leaving 16 bases between. CDR3 sequence reads: CATRAGVSEQYF. The DNA for the CDR3 is TGTGCCACCCGGGCAGGAGTGAGCGAGCAGTACTTC.

This clonotype was counted only a few times. This chain uses TRBV11-2 with TRBJ2-7; maybe TRBD2 (7 bases). Germline V gene sequence: CDR1 SGHAT, CDR2 FQNNGV. This CDR3 contains 18 residues. V was shortened by 5 bases and J by 4 bases, with 27 bases between the two germline ends. As DNA, the CDR3 is TGTGCCAGCAGCCAAGACCGCTTCTCGGGGGGCCCCCCTTACGAGCAGTACTTC. Translating it yields CASSQDRFSGGPPYEQYF.

This chain uses TRBV9 with TRBJ1-6, with 10 bases aligning to TRBD1. Germline V gives CDR1 SGDLS, CDR2 YYNGEE. With V trimmed by 3 bases and J by 9 bases, 9 bases remained unmatched. The CDR3 is 16 amino acids. The CDR3 region is CASSGDTGTGASPLHF. The CDR3 DNA reads as TGTGCCAGCAGCGGGGACACCGGGACAGGGGCTTCACCCCTCCACTTT.

The sample holds a few counts of this clonotype. DNA for the CDR3: TGTGCCATCAGTGAGGGACTTGTGGATACGCAGTATTTT. Its protein product is CAISEGLVDTQYF. The V and J genes are TRBV10-3 and TRBJ2-3; maybe TRBD2 (5 bases). The ends were cut back, 2 bases at V and 6 bases at J, with 9 bases in the middle. Germline V CDR1 and CDR2: ENHRY, SYGVKD. The CDR3 loop spans 13 amino acids.

The rearrangement links TRBV10-1 to TRBJ1-2; possibly TRBD1 for D (5 bases). Germline values: CDR1 WNHNN, CDR2 SYGVQD (reference sequence). Trimming stripped 7 bases from V and 2 bases from J, with 20 bases between. This CDR3 spans 16 amino acids. CDR3 nucleotide sequence: TGCGCCAGCAAGAACTTCAACTCGGGGCTCAACTATGGCTACACCTTC. Protein: CASKNFNSGLNYGYTF.